What follows are 11 T cell receptor beta chains derived from one specimen sequenced in a study of blood T cell repertoires in COVID-19. Clones were read by immunoSEQ multiplex PCR, and TCRdb kept only the in-frame ones, dropping some. The table has approximately 170,000 clones, under 85% seen once; the top ten hold less than 8%. Sequencing was carried out using peripheral blood. Receptors were obtained from a man older than 75 with COVID-19, enrolled during active disease.

This chain links TRBV24-1 with TRBJ1-1; the match to TRBD1 covers 9 bases. CDR1 KGHDR and CDR2 SFDVKD come from the germline V gene. This CDR3 contains 16 residues. After removal of 4 bases from V and 4 bases from J, the junction contained 9 bases not matched to a gene. CDR3: CATSDYRQGEGTEAFF. The CDR3, as DNA: TGTGCCACCAGTGACTATCGACAGGGGGAGGGCACTGAAGCTTTCTTT.

The chain joins TRBV5-1 to TRBJ1-1, with a possible D match to TRBD1 (6 bases). The V end lost 4 bases, the J end lost 1 base, and 17 bases lay between the germline ends. The CDR3 runs 16 residues. The germline CDR1 and CDR2 sequences are SGHRS and YFSETQ. CDR3 nucleotide sequence: TGCGCCAGCAGCCGACAATGGACAGATACGAACACTGAAGCTTTCTTT. Protein sequence: CASSRQWTDTNTEAFF.

V and J are TRBV3-1 (or the pseudogene TRBV3-2) and TRBJ2-5, with 9 bases that match TRBD2. This CDR3 has 17 residues. The ends lost 1 base at V and 4 bases at J; junction bases unmatched: 10. Per the germline V gene, CDR1 is LGHDT and CDR2 is YNNKEL (reference sequence). The CDR3 is CASSQVRVSGGGETQYF. The CDR3 region has the DNA TGTGCCAGCAGCCAAGTTCGCGTTAGCGGGGGAGGAGAGACCCAGTACTTC.

The DNA of the CDR3 is TGTGCCAGCAGCCAAAATCAGGGTTTCTATGGCTACACCTTC. This codes for CASSQNQGFYGYTF. V and J are TRBV4-2 and TRBJ1-2, with D possibly TRBD1 on 5 matching bases. The CDR3 is made up of 14 amino acids. Trimming stripped 2 bases from V and 4 bases from J, with 11 bases between. Germline V gene lookup returns CDR1 LGHNA and CDR2 YNFKEQ.

This chain links TRBV7-2 with TRBJ1-1; a weak D match, TRBD1 (5 bases). There are 16 residues in the CDR3. Germline-derived CDR1 and CDR2 are SGHTA and FQGNSA. V lost 1 base to trimming and J lost 4 bases, with 16 bases between them. The CDR3 coding sequence is TGTGCCAGCAGCTTAGAGCCCGGCAGGGTGTCCACTGAAGCTTTCTTT. Translation: CASSLEPGRVSTEAFF.

The rearrangement links TRBV7-2 to TRBJ1-5, with TRBD1 as a possible D gene (5 bases). Germline loops: CDR1 SGHTA, CDR2 FQGNSA. The CDR3 runs 12 residues. V was clipped by 0 bases and J by 9 bases, with 6 bases between them. The CDR3 here is CASSLAQGPQHF. CDR3 coding DNA: TGTGCCAGCAGCTTAGCTCAGGGGCCCCAGCATTTT.

The genes are TRBV7-6 and TRBJ2-1; D is possibly TRBD2 (7 bases). Germline CDR1 SGHVS, CDR2 FNYEAQ. The CDR3 extends over 17 amino acids. V was shortened by 1 base and J by 9 bases, with 22 bases between the two germline ends. CDR3 sequence (DNA): TGTGCCAGCAGCTTAGAGGGGGGGTTGCAGGAAAAAGGTGAGCAGTTCTTC. It yields the protein CASSLEGGLQEKGEQFF.

This chain links TRBV10-3 with TRBJ1-1; TRBD1 agrees at 11 bases. The J segment lost 3 bases and the V segment lost 8 bases, leaving 5 bases of the junction unmatched. The germline V gene encodes CDR1 ENHRY and CDR2 SYGVKD. This CDR3 comprises 14 residues. Here the CDR3 reads CAIGKGQGDTEAFF. The CDR3 bases are TGTGCCATCGGTAAGGGACAGGGGGACACTGAAGCTTTCTTT.

The rearrangement links TRBV18 to TRBJ2-3; D remains unclear. This CDR3 comprises 14 residues. Trimming pared 4 bases from V and 0 bases from J, leaving 8 bases between. The germline V gene encodes CDR1 KGHSH and CDR2 LQKENI. CDR3 protein: CASSLTSSTDTQYF. DNA of the CDR3: TGTGCCAGCTCACTAACATCTAGCACAGATACGCAGTATTTT.

The chain joins TRBV2 to TRBJ1-1; possible D gene TRBD1, 6 bases. The V end lost 0 bases, the J end lost 7 bases, and 12 bases lay between the germline ends. The CDR3 is 14 amino acids. Per germline, CDR1 SNHLY and CDR2 FYNNEI. CDR3 loop: CASSEARGAFEAFF. The CDR3 DNA reads TGTGCCAGCAGTGAAGCTCGGGGGGCGTTTGAAGCTTTCTTT.

The chain carries TRBV6-5 and TRBJ2-5, with 8 bases matching TRBD2. CDR1 is MNHEY, CDR2 SVGAGI, per germline. Unmatched junction bases numbered 5, after V lost 0 bases and J lost 5 bases. The CDR3 has 15 amino acids. The CDR3 sequence is CASSYSTSARETQYF. The CDR3 nucleotides are TGTGCCAGCAGTTACTCGACTAGCGCTCGCGAGACCCAGTACTTC.